This entry lists 6 T cell receptor beta chains sequenced from one sample in a study of T cells and Merkel cell carcinoma outcomes. TCRdb's copy holds only in-frame clones and misses some; the assay was immunoSEQ multiplex PCR. Of 5,000 to 6,500 clones listed, approximately 77% are singletons. The sequenced sample consisted of tumor tissue from Merkel cell carcinoma. All receptors come from a human donor with Merkel cell carcinoma.

The chain is built from TRBV6-5 and TRBJ1-6; TRBD1 is a possible D gene (6 bases). From germline, CDR1 is MNHEY and CDR2 SVGAGI. The germline V and J ends were trimmed by 2 bases and 10 bases, with 18 bases remaining between them. CDR3 size: 16 residues. The CDR3 coding sequence is TGTGCCAGCAGTTACGGGAACAGGGCAGGGAGCTCACCCCTCCACTTT. It encodes CASSYGNRAGSSPLHF.

This clone appeared once. The chain carries TRBV2 and TRBJ2-1; D possibly corresponds to TRBD2 (7 bases). This CDR3 comprises 16 residues. Germline assignment: CDR1 SNHLY and CDR2 FYNNEI. V dropped 3 bases and J dropped 8 bases, with 20 bases sitting between them. CDR3 sequence: CASSDQGGRASDEQFF. The DNA for the CDR3 is TGTGCCAGCAGTGACCAAGGGGGGAGGGCCTCTGATGAGCAGTTCTTC. Complete variable domain (other parts from reference TRBV2 and TRBJ2-1): EPEVTQTPSHQVTQMGQEVILRCVPISNHLYFYWYRQILGQKVEFLVSFYNNEISEKSEIFDDQFSVERPDGSNFTLKIRSTKLEDSAMYFCASSDQGGRASDEQFFGPGTRLTVL.

The chain joins TRBV7-2 to TRBJ2-7; D could derive from TRBD1 or TRBD2 (5 bases each). V lost 6 bases, J lost 6 bases, and 21 bases lay in between. The CDR3 contains 15 residues. The germline V gene encodes CDR1 SGHTA and CDR2 FQGNSA. The CDR3 is CASRSFKSGGVEQYF. The CDR3 coding sequence is TGTGCCAGCAGATCATTCAAATCTGGGGGAGTCGAGCAGTACTTC. Full variable domain (missing parts from reference TRBV7-2 and TRBJ2-7): GAGVSQSPSNKVTEKGKDVELRCDPISGHTALYWYRQSLGQGLEFLIYFQGNSAPDKSGLPSDRFSAERTGGSVSTLTIQRTQQEDSAVYLCASRSFKSGGVEQYFGPGTRLTVT.

The rearrangement joins TRBV5-1 to TRBJ1-1; the match to TRBD1 covers 8 bases. With V trimmed by 5 bases and J by 6 bases, 12 bases remained unmatched. CDR3 length equals 15 residues. CDR1 is SGHRS and CDR2 is YFSETQ in the germline V gene. The CDR3 nucleotides read TGCGCCAGCAGTTACGCGGGACAGGCTTTCGCTGAAGCTTTCTTT. It specifies CASSYAGQAFAEAFF.

The chain joins TRBV30 to TRBJ2-7; D is uncertain. This CDR3 is 13 amino acids long. Trimming cost V 0 bases and J 2 bases, with 8 bases left between them. The V gene's germline CDR1 is GTSNPN and CDR2 SVGIG (reference sequence). In DNA, the CDR3 is TGTGCCTGGAGTGTCCTAGACACCTACGAGCAGTACTTC. This sequence encodes CAWSVLDTYEQYF.

The chain recombines TRBV5-1 with TRBJ2-1, with D possibly matching TRBD1 (5 bases). The CDR3 consists of 14 residues. CDR1 is SGHRS and CDR2 is YFSETQ in the germline V gene. The V and J ends lost 0 bases and 10 bases respectively, with 14 bases between them. The DNA of the CDR3 is TGCGCCAGCAGCTTGGCCGCGCCCCAGGGCGAGCAGTTCTTC. Translating it yields CASSLAAPQGEQFF.